This T cell receptor (beta chain) is from a study of blood T cells in healthy people across ages. The use of a sample-barcoded 5' primer and a J-beta primer mix characterized a second PCR of roughly 6 to 11 cycles. In TCRdb, the 5' RACE reads were re-called with MiXCR into one record per CDR3 protein. The sample consists of about 940,000 distinct CDR3 sequences, 48% of them appearing once. Trimming took off 3 bases at V and 2 bases at J, with 18 bases between the two ends. CDR1 is MDHEN and CDR2 is SYDVKM in the germline V gene. CDR3 length: 17 residues. The sequence derives from a man aged 25-45 years in good health. Sequencing was performed on blood. The V call is TRBV28, the J call TRBJ2-3; D is perhaps TRBD1 (6 bases). This CDR3 reads CASSFIQGDPLTDTQYF. The CDR3 DNA reads TGTGCCAGCAGTTTTATACAGGGAGATCCCCTCACAGATACGCAGTATTTT.